The 3 T cell receptor beta chains below come from one sample, sequenced in a study of blood T cell repertoires in COVID-19. Clones were read by immunoSEQ multiplex PCR, and TCRdb kept only the in-frame ones, dropping some. The repertoire holds over 250,000 clones, with about 85% as singletons. Sequencing input: peripheral blood. These receptors were obtained from a human donor in a cohort sampled during active COVID-19.

The gene calls are TRBV4-1 and TRBJ2-1; 9 bases match TRBD2. CDR1 and CDR2 from the germline V gene are MGHRA and YSYEKL. V dropped 5 bases and J dropped 8; count of bases not matched to a gene: 13. This CDR3 has 16 amino acids. CDR3 sequence reads: CASSSQGTSGFDEQFF. Here the CDR3 DNA reads TGCGCCAGCAGCTCCCAGGGTACTAGCGGGTTCGATGAGCAGTTCTTC.

CDR3 sequence reads: CASSPRQGYEKLFF. CDR3 sequence (DNA): TGTGCCAGCTCCCCCCGACAGGGTTACGAAAAACTGTTTTTT. The rearrangement joins TRBV18 to TRBJ1-4; 7 nucleotides agree with TRBD1. This CDR3 has 14 residues. V lost 6 bases, J lost 8 bases, and 9 bases stayed unmatched. The V gene's germline CDR1 is KGHSH and CDR2 LQKENI.

V usage is TRBV28 and J usage is TRBJ2-6; D unclear. This CDR3 region has 16 residues. V was pared by 5 bases and J by 2 bases, with 13 bases between. CDR1 and CDR2 (germline): MDHEN, SYDVKM. The CDR3 coding sequence is TGTGCCAGCAGTAGCTATGCCGATGCTGGGGCCAACGTCCTGACTTTC. This sequence encodes CASSSYADAGANVLTF.